One sample yielded the 18 T cell receptor beta chains listed below, sequenced in a study of T cell responses to AZD1222 COVID-19 vaccine. Clones were read by immunoSEQ multiplex PCR, and TCRdb kept only the in-frame ones, dropping some. The table shows 85,000 to 120,000 clones, with roughly 91% occurring only once. The sequencing here drew on peripheral blood, taken 28 days after the second AZD1222 dose. The receptors were gathered from an adult who received the AZD1222 COVID-19 vaccine.

The chain has TRBV5-1 and TRBJ2-6; unclear D gene. From germline, CDR1 is SGHRS and CDR2 YFSETQ. Trimming removed 3 bases at V and 1 base at J, with 14 bases between. The CDR3 has 17 residues. CDR3 DNA sequence: TGCGCCAGCAGCTACACAGCGACCATTTCTGGGGCCAACGTCCTGACTTTC. It encodes CASSYTATISGANVLTF.

This chain connects TRBV6-1 to TRBJ1-4; TRBD1 agrees at 10 bases. Germline V CDR1 and CDR2: MNHNS, SASEGT. V lost 4 bases and J lost 8; bases outside the gene matches: 10. The CDR3 spans 16 residues. CDR3 protein: CASSASGTGAEEKLFF. CDR3 sequence (DNA): TGTGCCAGCAGTGCGTCCGGGACAGGGGCGGAAGAAAAACTGTTTTTT.

About this clone: Compared with germline, one end of the junction differs, possibly owing to a read error. This rearrangement joins TRBV7-7 to TRBJ2-5; weak D call: TRBD2 (7 bases). Germline-derived CDR1 and CDR2 are SSHAT and FNYEAQ (reference sequence). This CDR3 has 15 amino acids. CDR3 DNA sequence: TGTGCTAGCAGCTTAAACGGGGGGCGCCAAGAGACCCAGTACTTC. Translation: CASSLNGGRQETQYF. Combining the CDR3 with reference TRBV7-7 and TRBJ2-5 gives the whole variable domain GAGVSQSPRYKVTKRGQDVTLRCDPISSHATLYWYQQALGQGPEFLTYFNYEAQPDKSGLPSDRFSAERPEGSISTLTIQRTEQRDSAMYRCASSLNGGRQETQYFGPGTRLLVL.

The chain is built from TRBV5-6 and TRBJ1-2, with D maybe TRBD1 (5 bases). The CDR3 runs 15 residues. V was clipped by 0 bases and J by 4 bases, with 13 bases between them. The germline CDR1 and CDR2 sequences are SGHDT and YYEEEE. The CDR3 DNA reads as TGTGCCAGCAGCTTGGAGGGGCGGCTTACCTATGGCTACACCTTC. Its protein is CASSLEGRLTYGYTF.

This rearrangement joins TRBV5-1 to TRBJ2-7, with 7 bases matching TRBD2. Germline lookup yields CDR1 SGHRS and CDR2 YFSETQ. Germline trimming cut 10 bases from V and 1 base from J; bases unmatched to any gene: 2. The CDR3 runs 11 residues. CDR3: CARRGSYEQYF. CDR3 bases: TGCGCCCGGCGGGGGTCCTACGAGCAGTACTTC.

The chain is built from TRBV7-9 and TRBJ1-3; D unclear. Germline V gene data show CDR1 as SEHNR and CDR2 as FQNEAQ (reference sequence). The CDR3 runs to 13 residues. V was trimmed by 3 bases and J by 1 base, leaving 4 bases between them. As DNA, the CDR3 is TGTGCCAGCAGCTTGGGTTCTGGAAACACCATATATTTT. As protein: CASSLGSGNTIYF.

In the case of this clone: Other DNA sequences within the sample encode an identical CDR3. V is TRBV4-3 and J is TRBJ1-1; maybe TRBD1 (6 bases). V shed 2 bases and J shed 5 bases, with 12 bases lying between them. This CDR3 has 14 residues. Germline-derived CDR1 and CDR2 are LGHNA and YSLEER. CDR3 amino acids: CASSQYEGGTEAFF. DNA for the CDR3: TGCGCCAGCAGCCAATATGAGGGGGGGACTGAAGCTTTCTTT.

This chain connects TRBV6-2 or TRBV6-3 to TRBJ1-2; the D is unclear. V shed 6 bases and J shed 4 bases, with 9 bases lying between them. The CDR3 spans 12 residues. Per the germline V gene, CDR1 is MNHEY and CDR2 is SVGEGT. The CDR3 bases are TGTGCCAGCAGCCCCGAGAGCTATGGCTACACCTTC. It yields the protein CASSPESYGYTF.

This clone was picked up a small number of times. The chain couples TRBV9 to TRBJ2-7; D is possibly TRBD2 (7 bases). Germline V lookup: CDR1 SGDLS, CDR2 YYNGEE. V was shortened by 2 bases and J by 6 bases, with 12 bases between the two germline ends. The CDR3 spans 13 residues. CDR3 DNA sequence: TGTGCCAGCAGCGTGGGAGGGGGGCTCGAGCAGTACTTC. Residues: CASSVGGGLEQYF.

CDR3 sequence: CASRADSIGNTIYF. The CDR3 DNA follows: TGTGCCAGCAGGGCTGACAGCATCGGAAACACCATATATTTT. This chain links TRBV9 with TRBJ1-3; tentative D call: TRBD1 (5 bases). CDR1 is SGDLS, CDR2 YYNGEE, per germline. V lost 5 bases and J 4 bases, leaving 13 bases between the germline ends. The CDR3 extends over 14 amino acids.

V gene TRBV6-2 or TRBV6-3 combines with J gene TRBJ1-5; D gene unclear. Germline-derived CDR1 and CDR2 are MNHEY and SVGEGT. V shed 3 bases and J shed 3 bases, with 27 bases lying between them. The CDR3 has 20 residues. The CDR3 DNA reads as TGTGCCAGCAGTTATTTTGTGGGTCCCGGGAATGAGGGAGCCAATCAGCCCCAGCATTTT. Its protein product is CASSYFVGPGNEGANQPQHF.

The chain combines TRBV4-3 with TRBJ2-1; 9 bases map to TRBD2. The trim removed 3 bases at V and 3 bases at J, leaving 3 bases unmatched. In germline, CDR1 is LGHNA, CDR2 YSLEER. The CDR3 is made up of 15 amino acids. The CDR3 reads CASSHIAGVYNEQFF. In nucleotides, the CDR3 is TGCGCCAGCAGCCATATAGCGGGGGTCTACAATGAGCAGTTCTTC.

CDR3 coding DNA: TGCAGCGTGCAGACAGGGGTCGATGAGCAGTTCTTC. This encodes CSVQTGVDEQFF. This chain connects TRBV29-1 to TRBJ2-1; TRBD1 matches at 8 bases. Trimming took 6 bases from V and 8 from J; bases not matched to a gene: 6. Per the germline V gene, CDR1 is SQVTM and CDR2 is ANQGSEA. The CDR3 contains 12 residues.

The count of this clone is one. The V call is TRBV28, the J call TRBJ1-1; no reliable D call. This CDR3 contains 11 residues. V dropped 5 bases and J dropped 10 bases, with 11 bases sitting between them. Germline values: CDR1 MDHEN, CDR2 SYDVKM. The CDR3 spells CASSLSRGAFF. CDR3 DNA sequence: TGTGCCAGCAGTCTGTCTCGGGGAGCTTTCTTT.

The chain couples TRBV6-5 to TRBJ2-7; no firm D call. V lost 11 bases to trimming and J lost 2 bases, with 19 bases between them. This CDR3 region has 14 residues. From germline, CDR1 is MNHEY and CDR2 SVGAGI. Written as DNA, the CDR3 is TGTGCCGGAGAGGCCACCGGTGGGACCTACGAGCAGTACTTC. Translation: CAGEATGGTYEQYF.

CDR3 sequence: CASTLDRGQETQYF. The CDR3 nucleotides read TGTGCCAGCACCCTCGACAGGGGGCAAGAGACCCAGTACTTC. The chain combines TRBV6-6 with TRBJ2-5; 9 nucleotides align to TRBD1. The CDR3 has 14 residues. The V gene end was trimmed by 7 bases and the J gene end by 2 bases; junction bases not matched to a gene: 5. Germline V CDR1 and CDR2: MNHNY, SVGAGI (reference sequence).

The chain uses TRBV24-1 and TRBJ2-7; TRBD1 is a possible D gene (6 bases). V shed 6 bases and J shed 5 bases, with 22 bases lying between them. The CDR3 is 16 residues long. CDR1 KGHDR and CDR2 SFDVKD come from the germline V gene. CDR3 coding DNA: TGTGCCACCAGTTCCCCACTGACAGGTAACCTAGACGAGCAGTACTTC. Its translation: CATSSPLTGNLDEQYF.

The chain is built from TRBV6-5 and TRBJ2-1, with D hard to call. V lost 7 bases to trimming and J lost 3 bases, with 4 bases between them. In germline, CDR1 is MNHEY, CDR2 SVGAGI. This CDR3 is built from 11 residues. The CDR3 protein is CASTNYNEQFF. The CDR3 coding sequence is TGTGCCAGCACCAACTACAATGAGCAGTTCTTC.